These 17 T cell receptor beta chains were all obtained from the same sample, sequenced in a study of CD8+CD57+ T cells in acquired aplastic anemia. The TCR beta profiling, which covered VDJ combination and CDR3 sequence, was carried out using genomic DNA as the template. TCRdb reanalysed the reads using MiXCR and keeps one entry per CDR3 protein. The sample holds a few hundred thousand distinct CDR3 sequences, about a third seen once. The sequenced sample consisted of sorted CD4+, CD8+, or CD8+CD57+ T cells (not recorded which) from PBMCs. Source of these receptors: a human donor in good health, serving as a control.

This clonotype was detected a few times. The gene calls are TRBV7-2 and TRBJ2-1; D not certain. Germline V CDR1 and CDR2: SGHTA, FQGNSA. This CDR3 is 15 amino acids long. V was trimmed by 1 base and J by 1 base, leaving 8 bases between them. The CDR3 sequence: CASSLGQFSYNEQFF. In DNA, the CDR3 is TGTGCCAGCAGCTTAGGGCAGTTTTCCTACAATGAGCAGTTCTTC.

A remark on this clonotype: This may be a read error, as it is one base from a much larger clone. The chain employs TRBV4-1 and TRBJ2-5, with D possibly being TRBD1 (5 bases). The CDR3 extends over 13 amino acids. The germline V gene encodes CDR1 MGHRA and CDR2 YSYEKL. In DNA, the CDR3 is TGCGCCAACAGCCAGTTCAGGGAAGAGACCCAGTACTTC. Encoded protein: CANSQFREETQYF.

This clonotype has a handful of counts. The rearrangement uses TRBV7-3 and TRBJ2-2; tentative D call: TRBD1 (6 bases). Trimming removed 5 bases from V and 7 bases from J, with 11 bases in between. This CDR3 spans 13 amino acids. Germline CDR1 SGHTA, CDR2 FQGTGA. CDR3 DNA: TGTGCCAGCAGCCACAGGGAGATCGGGGAGCTGTTTTTT. Translating gives CASSHREIGELFF.

The gene calls are TRBV20-1 and TRBJ2-2, with 10 bases aligning to TRBD2. V was clipped by 6 bases and J by 1 base; unmatched bases: 2. Germline CDR1 is DFQATT and CDR2 is SNEGSKA (reference sequence). The CDR3 loop spans 14 amino acids. This CDR3 reads CSARLAGNTGELFF. The CDR3 DNA follows: TGCAGTGCCCGACTAGCGGGGAACACCGGGGAGCTGTTTTTT.

The rearrangement joins TRBV2 to TRBJ2-7; D gene ambiguous. The CDR3 has 16 amino acids. V gave up 4 bases and J gave up 0 bases, with 16 bases separating them. Germline CDR1 is SNHLY and CDR2 is FYNNEI. The CDR3 loop is CASSGIGQDRSYEQYF. CDR3 DNA: TGTGCCAGCAGTGGGATAGGGCAGGATCGCTCCTACGAGCAGTACTTC.

The table lists this clonotype with many counts. The CDR3 reads CASSRYPDEQYF. The CDR3 DNA reads as TGTGCCAGCAGCCGTTATCCCGACGAGCAGTACTTC. The chain combines TRBV3-1 with TRBJ2-7, with D unclear. The length of the CDR3 is 12 residues. Between the trimmed V and J ends, which lost 4 bases and 5 bases, there was a span of 9 bases. The germline CDR1 and CDR2 sequences are LGHDT and YNNKEL (reference sequence).

This clonotype came up a few times. The chain uses TRBV5-1 and TRBJ2-7, with TRBD2 matching 11 bases. The CDR3 consists of 13 residues. The germline gives CDR1 SGHRS, CDR2 YFSETQ. After removal of 4 bases from V and 6 bases from J, the junction contained 3 bases not matched to a gene. CDR3 nucleotide sequence: TGCGCCAGCAGCGAGACTAGCGGGACCGAGCAGTACTTC. This gives the protein CASSETSGTEQYF.

This clonotype has more than one count but fewer than ten. V is TRBV30 and J is TRBJ1-5; TRBD1 matches 11 bases. V gave up 3 bases and J gave up 5 bases; unmatched junction bases: 3. Germline CDR1 reads GTSNPN; CDR2 reads SVGIG (reference sequence). This CDR3 contains 14 residues. In nucleotides, the CDR3 is TGTGCCTGGAGGGACAGGGGGCTAGATCAGCCCCAGCATTTT. It codes for CAWRDRGLDQPQHF.

This clonotype has more than one count but fewer than ten. The genes are TRBV25-1 and TRBJ2-7; D is undetermined. V dropped 6 bases and J dropped 2 bases, with 2 bases sitting between them. CDR3 length equals 10 residues. Looked up from germline, CDR1 is MGHDK and CDR2 is SYGVNS. The chain's CDR3 is CASSAYEQYF. In nucleotides, the CDR3 is TGTGCCAGCAGCGCCTACGAGCAGTACTTC.

The chain is built from TRBV10-3 and TRBJ2-5; tentative D call: TRBD2 (5 bases). The CDR3 covers 13 residues. Trimming removed 10 bases at V and 5 bases at J, with 17 bases between. The germline V gene encodes CDR1 ENHRY and CDR2 SYGVKD. CDR3 nucleotides: TGTGCCAGTGGCGGGTTGGAGGTGGAGACCCAGTACTTC. As protein: CASGGLEVETQYF.

The gene calls are TRBV7-2 and TRBJ2-7; D may be TRBD1 or TRBD2 (5 bases each). The CDR3 is 12 amino acids. Trimming removed 5 bases at V and 7 bases at J, with 12 bases between. Germline lookup yields CDR1 SGHTA and CDR2 FQGNSA. In nucleotides, the CDR3 is TGTGCCAGCAGCATGGGACCCTTTGAGCAGTACTTC. Amino acids: CASSMGPFEQYF.

This clonotype has only a few counts. A much bigger clone sits one base away, suggesting this may be a read error. This chain links TRBV19 with TRBJ2-3; 7 bases are a match to TRBD2. Germline V CDR1 and CDR2: LNHDA, SQIVND (reference sequence). The length of the CDR3 is 16 residues. Here the CDR3 DNA reads TGTGCCAGTAGTAAGGACGGGGGAGGGTTCACAGGTACGCAGTATTTT. It specifies CASSKDGGGFTGTQYF.

The V and J genes are TRBV14 and TRBJ1-2; 7 bases map to TRBD1. The V segment lost 4 bases and the J segment 8 bases; nucleotides outside the gene matches: 13. This CDR3 spans 15 amino acids. Germline-derived CDR1 and CDR2 are SGHDN and FVKESK. CDR3 in amino acids: CASSPTGTGESGYTF. For the CDR3, the DNA is TGTGCCAGCAGCCCTACGGGTACAGGGGAAAGCGGCTACACCTTC.

This clonotype was seen just once. A single base separates this from a much larger clone, so it may be a read error. The chain joins TRBV7-9 to TRBJ2-7, with D possibly TRBD2 on 6 matching bases. V shed 5 bases and J shed 7 bases, with 21 bases lying between them. Per germline, CDR1 SEHNR and CDR2 FQNEAQ (reference sequence). This CDR3 is 15 amino acids long. The DNA of the CDR3 is TGTGCCAGCAGCCTTCTTGGTGGCTCGGGGGAGGAGCAGTACTTC. It codes for CASSLLGGSGEEQYF.

The rearrangement uses TRBV10-3 and TRBJ2-3, with D possibly matching TRBD2 (5 bases). Trimming shortened V by 2 bases and J by 2 bases, and 8 bases separated the two germline ends. CDR3 size: 14 residues. Germline lookup yields CDR1 ENHRY and CDR2 SYGVKD. The DNA of the CDR3 is TGTGCCATCAGTGAGGCTAGCCTCACAGATACGCAGTATTTT. Residues: CAISEASLTDTQYF.

This clonotype was recorded at least ten times. The gene calls are TRBV6-1 and TRBJ1-6, with 7 bases lining up with TRBD1. The germline V gene encodes CDR1 MNHNS and CDR2 SASEGT. This CDR3 comprises 14 residues. V was clipped by 6 bases and J by 5 bases; unmatched bases: 4. This CDR3 reads CASRHDRDNSPLHF. CDR3 DNA sequence: TGTGCCAGCAGACACGACAGGGATAATTCACCCCTCCACTTT.

The table lists this clonotype with many counts. The chain combines TRBV6-6 with TRBJ2-1; D uncertain. CDR3 size: 13 residues. In germline, CDR1 is MNHNY, CDR2 SVGAGI (reference sequence). Trimming left V 3 bases short and J 8 bases short, with 11 bases between. CDR3 nucleotide sequence: TGTGCCAGCAGTTATTCGCCGTTTGATGAGCAGTTCTTC. Residues: CASSYSPFDEQFF.